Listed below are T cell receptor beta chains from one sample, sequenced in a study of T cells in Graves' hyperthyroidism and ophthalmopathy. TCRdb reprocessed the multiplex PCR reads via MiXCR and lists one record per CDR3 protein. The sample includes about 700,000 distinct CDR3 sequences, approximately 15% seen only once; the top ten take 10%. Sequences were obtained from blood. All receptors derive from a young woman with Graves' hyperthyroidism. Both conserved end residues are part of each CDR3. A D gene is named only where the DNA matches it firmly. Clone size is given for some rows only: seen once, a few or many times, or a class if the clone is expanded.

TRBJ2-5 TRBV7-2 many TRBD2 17 TGTGCCAGCAGCTTAGGGACGCTAGGACTAGCGCGAGAGACCCAGTACTTC CASSLGTLGLARETQYF
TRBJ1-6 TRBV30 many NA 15 TGTGCCTGGAGTGTTAACAGCAGAAGCAATTCACCCCTCCACTTT CAWSVNSRSNSPLHF
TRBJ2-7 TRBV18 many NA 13 TGTGCCAGCTCACCGTCAAGAGGCTACGAGCAGTACTTC CASSPSRGYEQYF
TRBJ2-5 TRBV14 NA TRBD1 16 TGTGCCAGCAGAAGTGGGGGACAGGGTCGTACGGAGACCCAGTACTTC CASRSGGQGRTETQYF
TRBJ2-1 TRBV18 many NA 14 TGTGCCAGCTCACAAAGCGGGACAGACAATGAGCAGTTCTTC CASSQSGTDNEQFF
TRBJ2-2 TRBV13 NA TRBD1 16 TGTGCCAGCAGCTTAGTAGGGGGCCCGAGCACCGGGGAGCTGTTTTTT CASSLVGGPSTGELFF
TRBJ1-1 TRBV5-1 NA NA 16 TGCGCCAGCAGCTTTGGGGAATACAGGAGAAACACTGAAGCTTTCTTT CASSFGEYRRNTEAFF
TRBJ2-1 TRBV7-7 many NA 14 TGTGCTAGCAGCTTAGGAGATGGGGTCAATGAGCAGTTCTTC CASSLGDGVNEQFF
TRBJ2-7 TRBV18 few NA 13 TGTGCCAGCTCACCACCGTTCAGGGAGGAGCAGTACTTC CASSPPFREEQYF
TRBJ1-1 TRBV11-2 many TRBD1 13 TGTGCCAGCAGCCCGACAGGGGGAACTGAAGCTTTCTTT CASSPTGGTEAFF
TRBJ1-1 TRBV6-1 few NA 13 TGTGCCAGCATCAACCTCGGGAGGACTGAAGCTTTCTTT CASINLGRTEAFF
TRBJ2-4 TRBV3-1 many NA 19 TGTGCCAGCAGCCAAGAAAGTAGCGTCATCTCACTAGCCAAAAACATTCAGTACTTC CASSQESSVISLAKNIQYF
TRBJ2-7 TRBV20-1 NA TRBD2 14 TGCAGTGCTACCCGGACTAGCGGGAGATACGAGCAGTACTTC CSATRTSGRYEQYF
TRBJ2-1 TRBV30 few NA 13 TGTGCCTGGAGGACGTCAACCTACAATGAGCAGTTCTTC CAWRTSTYNEQFF
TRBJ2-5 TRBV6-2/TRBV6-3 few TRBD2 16 TGTGCCAGCAGTTACTTCGCTAGCGGGAGTCGGGAGACCCAGTACTTC CASSYFASGSRETQYF
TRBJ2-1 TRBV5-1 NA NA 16 TGCGCCAGCAGCTACCTAGCGCATAGCTCCTACAATGAGCAGTTCTTC CASSYLAHSSYNEQFF
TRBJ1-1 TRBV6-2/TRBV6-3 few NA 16 TGTGCCAGCAGTTACTCAACCTCAGGGATGGGCACTGAAGCTTTCTTT CASSYSTSGMGTEAFF
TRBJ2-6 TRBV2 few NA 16 TGTGCCGGGGGTCCAAGTTTTTTCTCTGGGGCCAACGTCCTGACTTTC CAGGPSFFSGANVLTF
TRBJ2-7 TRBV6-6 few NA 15 TGTGCCAGCAGTTACTCCTCAAGGGAAACCTACGAGCAGTACTTC CASSYSSRETYEQYF
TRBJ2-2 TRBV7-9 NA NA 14 TGTGCCAGCAGCTTCCGCCCCGGGGGCGGGGAGCTGTTTTTT CASSFRPGGGELFF
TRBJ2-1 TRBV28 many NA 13 TGTGCCAGCACCCCGGGGGAATACGATGAGCAGTTCTTC CASTPGEYDEQFF
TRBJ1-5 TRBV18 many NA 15 TGTGCCAGCTCACCGACGGATTCGCGCAATCAGCCCCAGCATTTT CASSPTDSRNQPQHF
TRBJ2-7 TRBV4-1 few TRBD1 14 TGCGCCAGCAGGTCCGGGACAGGGGCCCCCGAGCAGTACTTC CASRSGTGAPEQYF
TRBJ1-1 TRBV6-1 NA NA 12 TGTGCCAGCAGGCCCCGGGAGACTGAAGCTTTCTTT CASRPRETEAFF
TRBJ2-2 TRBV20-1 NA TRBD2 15 TGCAGTGCTAGACGCCTAGCGGTTAGCACCGGGGAGCTGTTTTTT CSARRLAVSTGELFF
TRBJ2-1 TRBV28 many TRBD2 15 TGTGCCAGCCTCGGGGGGGACACCGAGCTCGGTGAGCAGTTCTTC CASLGGDTELGEQFF
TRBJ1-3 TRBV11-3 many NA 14 TGTGCCAGCAGCTCCGGCATATCTGGAAACACCATATATTTT CASSSGISGNTIYF
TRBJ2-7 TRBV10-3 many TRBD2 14 TGTGCCACCCAGGAACGTGGCGGGAGGGGCGAGCAGTACTTC CATQERGGRGEQYF
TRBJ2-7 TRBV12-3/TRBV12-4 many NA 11 TGTGCCAGCAGTATGACCTACGAGCAGTACTTC CASSMTYEQYF
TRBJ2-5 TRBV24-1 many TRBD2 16 TGTGCCACCAGTGACACAACTAGCGGGAGCACCCCCCCCCAGTACTTC CATSDTTSGSTPPQYF
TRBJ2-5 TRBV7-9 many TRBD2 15 TGTGCCAGCAGCAACGGCGGGAGGAACCAAGAGACCCAGTACTTC CASSNGGRNQETQYF
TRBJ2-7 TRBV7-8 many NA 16 TGTGCCAGCAGCTTAGGTCCGACAAGGAGCTCCTACGAGCAGTACTTC CASSLGPTRSSYEQYF
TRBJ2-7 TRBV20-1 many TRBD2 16 TGCAGTGCCCCTGAGCGGGGGGGACCGTCCCCCTACGAGCAGTACTTC CSAPERGGPSPYEQYF
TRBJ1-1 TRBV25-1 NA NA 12 TGTGCCAGCAGTTTCGGACACTACCAAGCTTTCTTT CASSFGHYQAFF
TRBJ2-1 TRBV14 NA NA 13 TGTGCCAGCAGATTTCGCCGGGCGCCTGAGCAGTTCTTC CASRFRRAPEQFF
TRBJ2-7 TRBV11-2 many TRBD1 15 TGTGCCAGCAGCACGACAGGGACCTCCTTATACGAGCAGTACTTC CASSTTGTSLYEQYF
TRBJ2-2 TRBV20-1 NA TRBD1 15 TGCAGTGCAAAAACAGGGGGCTCGAACACCGGGGAGCTGTTTTTT CSAKTGGSNTGELFF
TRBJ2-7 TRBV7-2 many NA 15 TGTGCCAGCGCGACCTATAGCACCCTCTCCTGGGAGCAGTACTTC CASATYSTLSWEQYF